Below, 12 T cell receptor beta chains from the same sample are listed, as sequenced in a study of OX40 agonist ivuxolimab in advanced cancers. Library method: the immunoSEQ multiplex PCR assay. Imported from immuneACCESS, the table was reduced by TCRdb to in-frame sequences with V and J called. These copies leave out some clones; in studies compared against another copy, an unresolved V gene accounts for under half, and the cause of the remainder is not known. Recorded for this sample are about 55,000 clones; approximately 80% of them occurred a single time. Clones ranked in the top ten supply around 4.5% of the sample. Here the sequenced sample was CD4+ or CD8+ T cells sorted from blood, taken in a trial of the OX40 agonist ivuxolimab. Receptor source: an adult with an advanced solid tumor such as melanoma, head and neck, liver or kidney cancer.

The chain carries TRBV30 and TRBJ1-5; unclear D gene. V lost 0 bases and J 6 bases, leaving 12 bases between the germline ends. The CDR3 length is 14 residues. From germline, CDR1 is GTSNPN and CDR2 SVGIG (reference sequence). For the CDR3, the DNA is TGTGCCTGGAGTGTCATGGGTTTCGGTCAGCCCCAGCATTTT. It encodes CAWSVMGFGQPQHF.

This chain's CDR3 is CASSGEPTGASDTQYF. CDR3 sequence (DNA): TGCGCCAGCAGTGGGGAGCCCACAGGGGCATCAGATACGCAGTATTTT. This chain connects TRBV5-1 to TRBJ2-3, with 7 nucleotides matching TRBD1. The CDR3 runs to 16 residues. Germline V gene data show CDR1 as SGHRS and CDR2 as YFSETQ. The V and J ends lost 5 bases and 4 bases, in that order; junction bases with no gene match: 13.

J is TRBJ1-2 and V is TRBV7-2; TRBD1 matches at 12 bases. There are 18 residues in the CDR3. Germline V CDR1 and CDR2: SGHTA, FQGNSA. J was trimmed by 8 bases and V by 4 bases; bases with no gene match: 17. CDR3 sequence reads: CASSSALRGTGGGEGYTF. CDR3 coding DNA: TGTGCCAGCAGCTCCGCCCTCCGCGGGACAGGGGGCGGTGAAGGCTACACCTTC. Based on the CDR3 plus reference TRBV7-2 and TRBJ1-2, the full variable domain is GAGVSQSPSNKVTEKGKDVELRCDPISGHTALYWYRQSLGQGLEFLIYFQGNSAPDKSGLPSDRFSAERTGGSVSTLTIQRTQQEDSAVYLCASSSALRGTGGGEGYTFGSGTRLTVV.

The chain links TRBV7-6 to TRBJ1-1, with 8 nucleotides matching TRBD1. The V and J ends lost 2 bases and 1 base, in that order; junction bases with no gene match: 3. This CDR3 region has 15 residues. Germline values: CDR1 SGHVS, CDR2 FNYEAQ. The CDR3 reads CASSLSGQGNTEAFF. In nucleotides, the CDR3 is TGTGCCAGCAGCTTATCCGGACAGGGGAACACTGAAGCTTTCTTT.

The V and J genes are TRBV6-5 and TRBJ1-1; D is ambiguous. The CDR3 has 13 amino acids. CDR1 is MNHEY, CDR2 SVGAGI, per germline. The germline V and J ends were trimmed by 5 bases and 1 base, with 8 bases remaining between them. The CDR3 DNA follows: TGTGCCAGCAGTCTCGTTACGAACACTGAAGCTTTCTTT. It is translated as CASSLVTNTEAFF.

This clone was observed a single time. The chain is built from TRBV9 and TRBJ1-1; 10 bases fit TRBD1. This CDR3 has 15 residues. After removal of 2 bases from V and 5 bases from J, the junction contained 6 bases not matched to a gene. Germline loops: CDR1 SGDLS, CDR2 YYNGEE. CDR3 region: CASSVLTGGETEAFF. In DNA, the CDR3 is TGTGCCAGCAGCGTTCTGACAGGGGGCGAAACTGAAGCTTTCTTT.

V and J are TRBV7-9 and TRBJ1-4; D may be TRBD1 (6 bases). Germline V lookup: CDR1 SEHNR, CDR2 FQNEAQ (reference sequence). The V and J ends lost 0 bases and 3 bases respectively, with 14 bases between them. This CDR3 is 17 amino acids long. The CDR3 loop is CASSLADSGASNEKLFF. Here the CDR3 DNA reads TGTGCCAGCAGCTTAGCCGACTCAGGGGCTTCTAATGAAAAACTGTTTTTT.

This rearrangement joins TRBV9 to TRBJ2-1, with 10 bases fitting TRBD2. The V gene end was trimmed by 3 bases and the J gene end by 2 bases; junction bases not matched to a gene: 2. The CDR3 contains 15 residues. Germline assignment: CDR1 SGDLS and CDR2 YYNGEE. The CDR3 nucleotides are TGTGCCAGCAGCGCCGGGACTAGCGCCTACAATGAGCAGTTCTTC. Its protein is CASSAGTSAYNEQFF.

This chain links TRBV9 with TRBJ2-2, with D hard to call. The germline gives CDR1 SGDLS, CDR2 YYNGEE. The CDR3 sequence is 17 residues long. Deletions cut 0 bases from V and 0 bases from J, with 12 bases between. The CDR3 protein is CASSVALPQSNTGELFF. CDR3 coding DNA: TGTGCCAGCAGCGTAGCTCTACCCCAGTCGAACACCGGGGAGCTGTTTTTT.

The rearrangement joins TRBV5-4 to TRBJ2-5; D is uncertain. The germline CDR1 and CDR2 sequences are SGHNT and YYREEE (reference sequence). Trimming cost V 1 base and J 4 bases, with 5 bases left between them. This CDR3 has 12 residues. DNA for the CDR3: TGTGCCAGCAGCTTGCCGGGAGAGACCCAGTACTTC. Residues: CASSLPGETQYF.

This chain connects TRBV6-6 to TRBJ2-1; no clear D. V was shortened by 2 bases and J by 4 bases, with 3 bases between the two germline ends. Germline values: CDR1 MNHNY, CDR2 SVGAGI (reference sequence). The CDR3 totals 12 residues. The CDR3 DNA is TGTGCCAGCAGTTACAGGTACAATGAGCAGTTCTTC. Translation: CASSYRYNEQFF.

The chain is built from TRBV4-1 and TRBJ1-2; perhaps TRBD1 as D (5 bases). CDR3 length: 17 amino acids. V was clipped by 1 base and J by 4 bases, with 19 bases between them. CDR1 is MGHRA, CDR2 YSYEKL, per germline. Here the CDR3 DNA reads TGCGCCAGCAGCCAAGGCACCGGGACGCTGACTTTCTATGGCTACACCTTC. Translation: CASSQGTGTLTFYGYTF.